This T cell receptor (beta chain) was profiled in a study of shared clonotypes between healthy human individuals. Across the whole study: Contributing individuals were a couple of females and three males aged 18 to 49.

The germline CDR1 and CDR2 sequences are ENHRY and SYGVKD. Trimming shortened V by 3 bases and J by 0 bases, and 11 bases separated the two germline ends. The CDR3 totals 15 residues. Data came from immunoSEQ multiplex PCR; TCRdb stores just in-frame clones and leaves some out. The data contain roughly 520,000 clones, 90% to 96% of them singletons. Sequencing input: naive CD4+ T cells sorted from blood. Subset described: CD45RA+ positively selected. The chain couples TRBV10-3 to TRBJ1-1; D not certain. The receptor was isolated from a woman in her thirties in good health. CDR3 sequence: CAISDLLLVNTEAFF. CDR3 DNA sequence: TGTGCCATCAGTGATCTTTTGTTAGTGAACACTGAAGCTTTCTTT.